Below are 9 T cell receptor beta chains sequenced from a single sample in a study of cytomegalovirus exposure and HLA in healthy donors. Both 60 Vbeta primers and 13 Jbeta primers went into the PCR. Assay used: immunoSEQ multiplex PCR; TCRdb lists only in-frame clones, some missing. Of some 80,000 clones listed, about 84% are singletons. Sequenced sample: PBMCs. These receptors were taken from a man in his forties in good health and CMV-seronegative.

A word on this clone: Distinct nucleotide sequences in the sample also encode this CDR3. The rearrangement uses TRBV6-5 and TRBJ1-1; TRBD1 matches at 10 bases. This CDR3 has 16 residues. Germline V gene data show CDR1 as MNHEY and CDR2 as SVGAGI. The ends lost 2 bases at V and 4 bases at J; junction bases unmatched: 7. CDR3: CASSYPLGTGATEAFF. The CDR3 DNA is TGTGCCAGCAGTTACCCCTTAGGGACAGGGGCCACTGAAGCTTTCTTT.

This clone was picked up a small number of times. This CDR3 is also generated by other DNA sequences in the sample. The gene calls are TRBV9 and TRBJ2-3; 13 bases agree with TRBD2. The CDR3 has 14 residues. CDR1 is SGDLS and CDR2 is YYNGEE in the germline V gene. V was pared by 6 bases and J by 4 bases, with 2 bases of the junction left unmatched. CDR3 in amino acids: CASTTSGGADTQYF. DNA for the CDR3: TGTGCCAGCACCACTAGCGGGGGGGCAGATACGCAGTATTTT.

The chain links TRBV5-1 to TRBJ2-2; 13 bases are shared with TRBD2. This CDR3 has 18 residues. V lost 4 bases to trimming and J lost 3 bases; unmatched junction nucleotides: 9. The V gene's germline CDR1 is SGHRS and CDR2 YFSETQ. Here the CDR3 DNA reads TGCGCCAGCAGCAGACGGACTAGCGGGGGCCTATACACCGGGGAGCTGTTTTTT. It translates to CASSRRTSGGLYTGELFF. The complete variable domain, with remaining parts taken from reference TRBV5-1 and TRBJ2-2, reads KAGVTQTPRYLIKTRGQQVTLSCSPISGHRSVSWYQQTPGQGLQFLFEYFSETQRNKGNFPGRFSGRQFSNSRSEMNVSTLELGDSALYLCASSRRTSGGLYTGELFFGEGSRLTVL.

A single count supports this clone. This rearrangement joins TRBV19 to TRBJ1-4, with 10 bases aligning to TRBD1. Trimming at V came to 8 bases and at J to 3 bases, leaving 3 bases not matched to a gene. The CDR3 consists of 14 residues. The germline V gene encodes CDR1 LNHDA and CDR2 SQIVND (reference sequence). Written as DNA, the CDR3 is TGTGCCAGTTGGGACAGGGGCTCTAATGAAAAACTGTTTTTT. Protein: CASWDRGSNEKLFF. Based on the CDR3 plus reference TRBV19 and TRBJ1-4, the full variable domain is DGGITQSPKYLFRKEGQNVTLSCEQNLNHDAMYWYRQDPGQGLRLIYYSQIVNDFQKGDIAEGYSVSREKKESFPLTVTSAQKNPTAFYLCASWDRGSNEKLFFGSGTQLSVL.

The chain recombines TRBV5-1 with TRBJ2-5; 7 bases match TRBD2. Germline CDR1 reads SGHRS; CDR2 reads YFSETQ. The CDR3 is made up of 12 amino acids. J was trimmed by 11 bases and V by 1 base; bases with no gene match: 5. The CDR3 DNA is TGCGCCAGCAGCTTGAGGGGAGGGTTACAGTACTTC. Its translation is CASSLRGGLQYF.

This rearrangement joins TRBV6-5 to TRBJ1-2; D gene uncertain. V lost 2 bases, J lost 7 bases, and 17 bases lay in between. The germline V gene encodes CDR1 MNHEY and CDR2 SVGAGI. The CDR3 covers 15 residues. CDR3 protein: CASSYVGAGEPGYTF. The CDR3 region has the DNA TGTGCCAGCAGTTACGTAGGAGCTGGCGAGCCTGGCTACACCTTC.

The chain carries TRBV7-2 and TRBJ2-3; 7 nucleotides line up with TRBD1. V lost 5 bases, J lost 5 bases, and 10 bases stayed unmatched. This CDR3 has 15 residues. In germline, CDR1 is SGHTA, CDR2 FQGNSA. The CDR3 region is CASSPEGRQGDTQYF. Here the CDR3 DNA reads TGTGCCAGCAGCCCAGAAGGAAGACAGGGAGATACGCAGTATTTT.

This clone was recorded a few times. The rearrangement joins TRBV28 to TRBJ1-5; 8 positions agree with TRBD1. CDR3 length: 17 amino acids. V trimming: 6 bases; J trimming: 6 bases; junction bases outside the gene matches: 16. The germline gives CDR1 MDHEN, CDR2 SYDVKM. CDR3 bases: TGTGCCAGCAGCACAGCGGCGGCAGGGGGCGACGGTCAGCCCCAGCATTTT. This codes for CASSTAAAGGDGQPQHF.

The V gene is TRBV4-2, the J gene TRBJ1-4; D is possibly TRBD1 (5 bases). CDR1 and CDR2 (germline): LGHNA, YNFKEQ. This CDR3 has 14 amino acids. Trimming pared 4 bases from V and 4 bases from J, leaving 10 bases between. Here the CDR3 reads CASSRTGLNEKLFF. The CDR3 nucleotides are TGTGCCAGCAGCCGAACAGGTCTTAATGAAAAACTGTTTTTT.